One and the same sample provided the 17 T cell receptor beta chains below, sequenced in a study of control samples from healthy donors and cancer patients. The table came from immunoSEQ multiplex PCR; TCRdb's copy has only in-frame clones and leaves some out. The sample holds roughly 370,000 clones, 80% to 95% seen once. The sample was PBMCs. These receptors came from a man aged 40-50 years with head and neck cancer.

This clone was counted only a few times. The rearrangement uses TRBV3-1 (or the pseudogene TRBV3-2) and TRBJ2-1, with 7 bases that match TRBD1. Losses at the gene ends were 3 bases for V and 2 bases for J; bases not matched to a gene: 4. Looked up from germline, CDR1 is LGHDT and CDR2 is YNNKEL (reference sequence). This CDR3 has 15 residues. CDR3: CASSHIRGTYNEQFF. The DNA of the CDR3 is TGTGCCAGCAGCCACATCAGGGGGACCTACAATGAGCAGTTCTTC.

The chain has TRBV20-1 and TRBJ2-1; TRBD2 aligns across 10 bases. Trimming at V came to 3 bases and at J to 8 bases, leaving 19 bases not matched to a gene. In germline, CDR1 is DFQATT, CDR2 SNEGSKA (reference sequence). This CDR3 comprises 18 residues. CDR3 nucleotide sequence: TGCAGTGCTAGTCCTCATCGGGGGGGTCTAGCGGGAGCCGATGAGCAGTTCTTC. Its translation: CSASPHRGGLAGADEQFF.

The V gene is TRBV6-2 or TRBV6-3, the J gene TRBJ1-2; D ambiguous. The V end was cut by 0 bases, the J end by 2 bases, with 10 bases between. The length of the CDR3 is 15 residues. Germline CDR1 MNHEY, CDR2 SVGEGT. CDR3 loop: CASSYSKEGNYGYTF. CDR3 DNA sequence: TGTGCCAGCAGTTACTCGAAGGAAGGGAACTATGGCTACACCTTC.

This chain links TRBV4-3 with TRBJ2-3, with D perhaps matching TRBD1 (6 bases). Trimming cost V 0 bases and J 8 bases, with 12 bases left between them. CDR1 and CDR2 from the germline V gene are LGHNA and YSLEER. CDR3 length equals 14 residues. The DNA for the CDR3 is TGCGCCAGCAGCCAAGATTGGGACACAACTACGCAGTATTTT. Its protein is CASSQDWDTTTQYF.

This chain links TRBV28 with TRBJ1-2; 7 bases are a match to TRBD1. Germline values: CDR1 MDHEN, CDR2 SYDVKM. The CDR3 is 14 amino acids. The junction had 9 bases not matched to a gene; V was cut back by 5 bases and J by 6 bases. CDR3 sequence reads: CASSTTGTVNGYTF. In DNA, the CDR3 is TGTGCCAGCAGTACCACCGGGACAGTAAATGGCTACACCTTC.

This chain uses TRBV3-1 (or the pseudogene TRBV3-2) with TRBJ1-1, with 7 positions matching TRBD1. Germline loops: CDR1 LGHDT, CDR2 YNNKEL (reference sequence). The CDR3 covers 15 residues. V gave up 2 bases and J gave up 6 bases; unmatched junction bases: 9. The CDR3 sequence: CASSQRTGLGAEAFF. CDR3 in DNA: TGTGCCAGCAGCCAAAGGACAGGCCTTGGTGCTGAAGCTTTCTTT.

This sequence joins TRBV27 and TRBJ1-5, with 7 bases aligning to TRBD1. The ends lost 6 bases at V and 0 bases at J; junction bases unmatched: 8. CDR1 and CDR2 (germline): MNHEY, SMNVEV (reference sequence). This CDR3 region has 16 residues. The CDR3 coding sequence is TGTGCCAGCAGCTTCCTCGGGGACAGTAGCAATCAGCCCCAGCATTTT. This translates into CASSFLGDSSNQPQHF.

J is TRBJ1-1 and V is TRBV7-9; D is uncertain. In germline, CDR1 is SEHNR, CDR2 FQNEAQ (reference sequence). This CDR3 is 12 amino acids long. V dropped 3 bases and J dropped 7 bases, with 9 bases sitting between them. The CDR3 sequence is CASSFEDGEAFF. The CDR3 nucleotides read TGTGCCAGCAGCTTTGAGGATGGTGAAGCTTTCTTT.

The genes are TRBV6-1 and TRBJ1-4, with D perhaps TRBD1 (5 bases). The germline CDR1 and CDR2 sequences are MNHNS and SASEGT. The CDR3 loop spans 14 amino acids. V lost 2 bases, J lost 8 bases, and 12 bases lay in between. Here the CDR3 DNA reads TGTGCCAGCAGTGAAAGGGGAGGGAGGGAAAAACTGTTTTTT. It translates to CASSERGGREKLFF.

This chain joins TRBV27 and TRBJ1-2; TRBD1 is a possible D gene (5 bases). This CDR3 has 14 residues. Trimming cost V 6 bases and J 2 bases, with 13 bases left between them. Germline V gene sequence: CDR1 MNHEY, CDR2 SMNVEV (reference sequence). In DNA, the CDR3 is TGTGCCAGCAGGATTGGGGGTAGGAACTATGGCTACACCTTC. This gives the protein CASRIGGRNYGYTF.

The V and J genes are TRBV7-2 and TRBJ1-5, with TRBD1 matching over 9 bases. Germline values: CDR1 SGHTA, CDR2 FQGNSA. This CDR3 region has 15 residues. The V gene end was trimmed by 6 bases and the J gene end by 0 bases; junction bases not matched to a gene: 3. Written as DNA, the CDR3 is TGTGCCAGCAGATGGACAGGGGATAGCAATCAGCCCCAGCATTTT. Residues: CASRWTGDSNQPQHF.

On this clone: This CDR3 is also generated by other DNA sequences in the sample. The chain is built from TRBV3-1 (or the pseudogene TRBV3-2) and TRBJ1-1; D is perhaps TRBD1 (6 bases). The V end was cut by 1 base, the J end by 4 bases, with 10 bases between. The V gene's germline CDR1 is LGHDT and CDR2 YNNKEL (reference sequence). The CDR3 has 14 amino acids. The CDR3 coding sequence is TGTGCCAGCAGCCAAGTCGGAGGGGGCACTGAAGCTTTCTTT. This codes for CASSQVGGGTEAFF.

The rearrangement joins TRBV28 to TRBJ1-5; no reliable D call. Germline V gene lookup returns CDR1 MDHEN and CDR2 SYDVKM. Trimming stripped 2 bases from V and 4 bases from J, with 0 bases between. The CDR3 spans 11 residues. CDR3 protein: CASSLNQPQHF. Here the CDR3 DNA reads TGTGCCAGCAGTTTAAATCAGCCCCAGCATTTT.

V usage is TRBV29-1 and J usage is TRBJ1-1; weak D call: TRBD1 (5 bases). V gave up 3 bases and J gave up 4 bases, with 9 bases separating them. Germline lookup yields CDR1 SQVTM and CDR2 ANQGSEA. The CDR3 has 12 residues. For the CDR3, the DNA is TGCAGCGTTGACCGGGGCAGCACTGAAGCTTTCTTT. Its translation: CSVDRGSTEAFF.

The chain carries TRBV14 and TRBJ2-5; D may correspond to TRBD1 or TRBD2 (6 bases each). The CDR3 spans 16 residues. V gave up 3 bases and J gave up 5 bases, with 19 bases separating them. Germline CDR1 reads SGHDN; CDR2 reads FVKESK. DNA for the CDR3: TGTGCCAGCAGCCAGAGAAGGGGGGTGACCCTTGAGACCCAGTACTTC. It yields the protein CASSQRRGVTLETQYF.

The chain joins TRBV7-2 to TRBJ2-7, with D perhaps matching TRBD1 (5 bases). V was cut by 5 bases and J by 5 bases, with 22 bases left in between. The CDR3 contains 16 residues. CDR1 and CDR2 from the germline V gene are SGHTA and FQGNSA. The CDR3 sequence is CASSPPRVNNFDEQYF. The CDR3 bases are TGTGCCAGCAGCCCCCCCAGGGTAAATAATTTCGACGAGCAGTACTTC.

This rearrangement joins TRBV30 to TRBJ1-1, with unresolved D. This CDR3 spans 14 amino acids. Germline V gene lookup returns CDR1 GTSNPN and CDR2 SVGIG (reference sequence). V was cut by 4 bases and J by 2 bases, with 14 bases left in between. The CDR3 reads CAWISGRRNTEAFF. The CDR3 DNA follows: TGTGCCTGGATCTCGGGTAGAAGAAACACTGAAGCTTTCTTT.